This TCR beta chain was retrieved from a study of blood T cell repertoires in COVID-19 (dated by TCRdb to 2020 to 2022). In the study overall: Samples from collaborators originated in the United States, Italy and Spain and spanned both the acute and convalescent phases of COVID-19. The prospective study material was composed of cDNA or gDNA derived from T cells, B-cell-depleted T cells, or PBMCs. Deeply sampled blood TCRbeta repertoires from subjects exposed to, actively infected with, or recovered from COVID-19 were included in the dataset. A freely available public database, intended as a resource for researchers studying the immune response to SARS-CoV-2, is where the repertoires were released. The samples were drawn from the first 160 participants of the ongoing ImmuneRACE study and from more than 1,000 subjects provided by 6 global collaborators. Sample metadata almost always included a de-identified subject ID, COVID-19 status, age in years and sex. Where HLA class I and class II types were available, the types were taken from metadata supplied by the sample provider, not from assay-based typing. Beyond this particular receptor, the publication reports: The amount of clinical and demographic metadata varied by source and participant and was provided uncurated.

Reading the germline V gene (reference sequence) gives CDR1 MNHEY and CDR2 SMNVEV. V is shortened by 8 bases, J by 7 bases, and the region joining them spans 20 bases. From the cysteine up to the phenylalanine, the CDR3 has a length of 15 residues. Just CDR3 DNA is preserved here, 45 bases in frame from base 1. TCRbeta CDR3 regions were amplified from genomic DNA using the immunoSEQ Assay, a bias-controlled multiplex PCR. The authors' analysis ran thus. The number of nucleated cells in each sample was estimated by amplification of reference gene primers within the assay. To quantify the absolute abundance of each unique TCRbeta CDR3 rearrangement, sequence reads were collapsed and filtered. For each sample, productive Simpson clonality was calculated by taking the square root of Simpson's diversity index across productive rearrangements. TCRdb retrieved this table from immuneACCESS and kept in-frame rearrangements only. Not all clones are present; in checked studies, unresolved V genes account for under half, and no reason is known for the remainder. From that table come the V and J calls and clone size; the DNA was used to work out D and trimming. A total of fewer than 300,000 clones appear in this sample, around 84% of them only once. More than 1.1% of the sample belongs to the ten largest clones.

At one collaborating source in Seattle, patients were enrolled during active infection and were followed longitudinally through the course of disease. Each collaborating institution followed its own protocols to collect whole blood in K2EDTA tubes. For TCRbeta analysis, collaborators shipped samples in one of three forms: frozen whole blood, isolated PBMCs, or DNA extracted from either of those sample types. As to this clone: The target of this receptor is not known. No base quality values were provided; no much bigger clone lies one nucleotide off.

The TCR comes from a human donor with COVID-19, enrolled during active disease. The donor label of this sample is uncertain. The sample was peripheral blood. The V and J genes are TRBV27 and TRBJ2-2; the D gene is possibly TRBD2, with 6 bases matching. The DNA sequence is given as TGTGCCAGCGCAAGGGGTAGCAGGCGGGACGGGGAGCTGTTTTTT. It encodes CASARGSRRDGELFF.